The 6 T cell receptor beta chains listed next were all sequenced from one sample in a study of OX40 agonist ivuxolimab in advanced cancers. Repertoires were generated with immunoSEQ multiplex PCR, while TCRdb's copy carries only in-frame clones and drops some. The repertoire consists of about 99,000 clones, with roughly 95% occurring once and the leading ten covering around 0.17%. Sequencing was performed on CD4+ or CD8+ T cells sorted from blood, taken in a trial of the OX40 agonist ivuxolimab. The receptor set was obtained from an adult with an advanced solid tumor such as melanoma, head and neck, liver or kidney cancer.

The chain combines TRBV25-1 with TRBJ2-3; D perhaps matches TRBD2 (5 bases). Per the germline V gene, CDR1 is MGHDK and CDR2 is SYGVNS. The CDR3 runs 15 residues. Trimming stripped 1 base from V and 5 bases from J, with 13 bases between. CDR3 sequence reads: CASSESDLRGDTQYF. In DNA form, the CDR3 reads TGTGCCAGCAGTGAATCGGACCTCCGGGGAGATACGCAGTATTTT.

The genes are TRBV28 and TRBJ2-7; 10 nucleotides align to TRBD1. CDR3 length: 15 amino acids. Germline V gene sequence: CDR1 MDHEN, CDR2 SYDVKM. The ends lost 8 bases at V and 6 bases at J; junction bases unmatched: 13. The CDR3 sequence is CASRTAGTGVPEQYF. CDR3 DNA: TGTGCCAGCCGAACCGCCGGGACAGGGGTTCCCGAGCAGTACTTC. Full variable domain (rest looked up from reference TRBV28 and TRBJ2-7): DVKVTQSSRYLVKRTGEKVFLECVQDMDHENMFWYRQDPGLGLRLIYFSYDVKMKEKGDIPEGYSVSREKKERFSLILESASTNQTSMYLCASRTAGTGVPEQYFGPGTRLTVT.

The J gene is TRBJ2-7, the V gene TRBV4-1; 9 bases are a match to TRBD2. Germline CDR1 MGHRA, CDR2 YSYEKL. This CDR3 is 14 amino acids long. V lost 1 base and J lost 4; bases outside the gene matches: 2. CDR3 in DNA: TGCGCCAGCAGCCAAGTAGCGGGGGATTACGAGCAGTACTTC. It encodes CASSQVAGDYEQYF.

This clone was counted a single time. CDR3 DNA sequence: TGCGCCAGCAGCCAGACAGGGGGCACCTATAATTCACCCCTCCACTTT. Translation gives CASSQTGGTYNSPLHF. This chain joins TRBV4-3 and TRBJ1-6; TRBD1 agrees at 10 bases. J gave up 2 bases and V 3 bases, and 1 base lay outside the gene matches. The V gene's germline CDR1 is LGHNA and CDR2 YSLEER. The CDR3 covers 16 residues.

The CDR3 spells CASSLEGGRGAGELFF. The DNA of the CDR3 is TGTGCCAGCAGCTTAGAAGGAGGGCGCGGGGCCGGGGAGCTGTTTTTT. The chain recombines TRBV13 with TRBJ2-2; tentatively, D is TRBD2 (6 bases). CDR3 length equals 16 residues. Germline CDR1 reads PRHDT; CDR2 reads FYEKMQ (reference sequence). The V and J ends lost 1 base and 6 bases respectively, with 15 bases between them.

The chain links TRBV7-3 to TRBJ2-2; D is uncertain. This CDR3 spans 13 amino acids. Trimming stripped 1 base from V and 4 bases from J, with 4 bases between. In germline, CDR1 is SGHTA, CDR2 FQGTGA. CDR3 nucleotide sequence: TGTGCCAGCAGCTTAATAACCACCGGGGAGCTGTTTTTT. Its protein product is CASSLITTGELFF.